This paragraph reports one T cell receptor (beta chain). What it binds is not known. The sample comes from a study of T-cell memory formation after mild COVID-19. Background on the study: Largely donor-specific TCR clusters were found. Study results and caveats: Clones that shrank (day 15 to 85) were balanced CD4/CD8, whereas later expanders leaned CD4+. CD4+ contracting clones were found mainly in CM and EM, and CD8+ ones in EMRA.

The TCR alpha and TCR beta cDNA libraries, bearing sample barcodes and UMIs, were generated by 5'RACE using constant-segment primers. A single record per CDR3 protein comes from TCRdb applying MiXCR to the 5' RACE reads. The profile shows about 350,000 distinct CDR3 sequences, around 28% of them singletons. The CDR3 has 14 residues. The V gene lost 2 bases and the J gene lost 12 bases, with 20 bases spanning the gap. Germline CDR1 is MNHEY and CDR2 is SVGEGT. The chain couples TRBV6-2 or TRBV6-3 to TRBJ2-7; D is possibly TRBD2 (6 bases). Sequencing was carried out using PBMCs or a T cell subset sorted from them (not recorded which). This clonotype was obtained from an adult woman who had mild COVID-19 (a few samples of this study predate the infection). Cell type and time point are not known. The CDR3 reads CASSYVGGRATRYF. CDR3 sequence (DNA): TGTGCCAGCAGTTACGTCGGGGGTCGAGCAACGAGGTACTTC.